This T cell receptor beta chain was sequenced during a study of blood T cell repertoires in COVID-19. Per the original data handling: Reference gene primer amplification gave nucleated cell count estimates. Data came from immunoSEQ multiplex PCR; TCRdb stores just in-frame clones and leaves some out. That table is the source of V, J and clone size, and D and trimming were worked out from the DNA. The data show more than 350,000 clones, 85% to 90% seen once. Clinical histories supplied by participants themselves formed the basis of cohort assignment. This clone appeared a few times. CDR1 is MNHEY and CDR2 is SVGEGT in the germline V gene. Trimming at V came to 5 bases and at J to 10 bases, leaving 9 bases not matched to a gene. The CDR3 length is 14 residues.

The sequenced sample consisted of PBMCs or T cells enriched from blood (not recorded which). The chain links TRBV6-2 or TRBV6-3 to TRBJ2-1; 9 bases are shared with TRBD2. The sequence came from a man aged 18-30 years who had recovered from COVID-19. The CDR3 DNA reads TGTGCCAGCAGTCGATTAGCGGGAGTCACGGAGCAGTTCTTC. It codes for CASSRLAGVTEQFF.